Only a few counts were recorded for the clone carrying this TCR beta chain. One end of the junction is discordant with germline, which a read error may explain. Profiling relied on immunoSEQ multiplex PCR, and the TCRdb table lists in-frame clones only, not all of them. The sample consists of fewer than 400,000 clones, approximately 79% of them appearing once. The CDR3 contains 11 residues. The germline gives CDR1 KGHSH, CDR2 LQKENI. The record originates from a study of shared clonotypes between healthy human individuals. In the CD4+ fraction, cells were divided into CD45RA+ naive and CD45RA-negative memory subsets.

The sequenced sample consisted of memory CD4+ T cells sorted from blood. Subset given: CD45RA-negative fraction. The chain joins TRBV18 to TRBJ2-1; D gene unclear. The TCR was taken from a young man in good health. DNA of the CDR3: TGTGCCAGCTCACCCAACAAGGCCCTGGTCTTC. It yields the protein CASSPNKALVF.